The sequence of this TCR beta chain was determined in a study of blood T cell repertoires in COVID-19. Overall study: From T cells, B-cell-depleted T cells, or PBMCs came the material, which was cDNA or gDNA.

TCRdb's table, derived via immunoSEQ multiplex PCR, lists solely in-frame clones and lacks some. The sample carries some 350,000 clones, more than 85% recorded once. V shed 0 bases and J shed 0 bases, with 9 bases lying between them. The germline gives CDR1 SGHNT, CDR2 YYREEE (reference sequence). The CDR3 is 15 residues long. The sequence was obtained from a human donor in a cohort sampled during active COVID-19. The genes are TRBV5-4 and TRBJ1-1; a weak D match, TRBD1 (5 bases). The sample consisted of peripheral blood. The CDR3 nucleotides are TGTGCCAGCAGCTTGGACAGGAAGCTGAACACTGAAGCTTTCTTT. Translating it yields CASSLDRKLNTEAFF.